The T cell receptor beta chain described here comes from a study of neurological immune-mediated disorders. The cDNA was generated through 5'RACE incorporating 10-nucleotide random UMIs. From 15-18 subjects, each sequencing run yielded over 190 million TCR-beta sequences. TCRdb reprocessed the 5' RACE reads with MiXCR, giving one entry per CDR3 protein. The top ten hold less than 2% of the sample, which has more than 45,000 distinct CDR3 sequences, more than 3% seen once. This clonotype was seen at least ten times. The CDR3 covers 14 residues. V dropped 2 bases and J dropped 5 bases, with 10 bases sitting between them. It was from 2 million PBMCs stored at -80 C that the unsorted libraries were obtained.

The sample was PBMCs. This sequence joins TRBV12-3 or TRBV12-4 and TRBJ2-1, with a possible D match to TRBD2 (6 bases). The source of this sequence is a man aged 30-40 years with multiple sclerosis. This chain's CDR3 is CASSLFGGDNEQFF. The CDR3 DNA is TGTGCCAGCAGTTTATTCGGAGGGGACAATGAGCAGTTCTTC.